The 2 T cell receptor beta chains given below trace back to one sample, sequenced in a study of beta chain features in type 1 diabetes (dated by TCRdb to about 2018). The research as a whole found: In all four CD4+ subsets, TCRB CDR3 length was moderately but significantly shorter in type 1 diabetes patients.

Preparation of the library involved the immunoSEQ multiplex PCR assay. The entire isolated RNA was reverse transcribed using the High Capacity cDNA Reverse Transcription Kit, and thus expressed TCRB transcripts were sequenced. Sourced from immuneACCESS, this table was stored by TCRdb with only in-frame sequences that have V and J called. A share of the clones is absent; for the studies checked, an unresolved V gene accounts for under half, and the remainder has no known explanation. The sample table records 200,000 to 250,000 clones; about 15% of these occur just once. The top ten clonotypes cover about 0.02% of the sample. Antigen specificity for these receptors is unknown. The material sequenced was naive CD4+ T cells from blood. The sample's cell subset or site, from its label and the paper: true naive CD4+ T cells. These TCRs come from a man in his thirties or forties with type 1 diabetes.

This rearrangement joins TRBV7-9 to TRBJ1-1; a weak D match, TRBD1 (6 bases). In germline, CDR1 is SEHNR, CDR2 FQNEAQ (reference sequence). CDR3 length equals 14 residues. V was clipped by 5 bases and J by 4 bases, with 14 bases between them. CDR3 in amino acids: CASSAYRESTEAFF. CDR3 DNA sequence: TGTGCCAGCAGCGCCTACAGGGAAAGCACTGAAGCTTTCTTT.

This sequence joins TRBV5-4 and TRBJ1-1; D call uncertain. The germline V and J ends were trimmed by 3 bases and 6 bases, with 12 bases remaining between them. The CDR3 has 13 residues. Germline V CDR1 and CDR2: SGHNT, YYREEE (reference sequence). The CDR3 DNA sequence: TGTGCCAGCAGCTCCCTTCAGGTCTCTGAAGCTTTCTTT. This sequence encodes CASSSLQVSEAFF.